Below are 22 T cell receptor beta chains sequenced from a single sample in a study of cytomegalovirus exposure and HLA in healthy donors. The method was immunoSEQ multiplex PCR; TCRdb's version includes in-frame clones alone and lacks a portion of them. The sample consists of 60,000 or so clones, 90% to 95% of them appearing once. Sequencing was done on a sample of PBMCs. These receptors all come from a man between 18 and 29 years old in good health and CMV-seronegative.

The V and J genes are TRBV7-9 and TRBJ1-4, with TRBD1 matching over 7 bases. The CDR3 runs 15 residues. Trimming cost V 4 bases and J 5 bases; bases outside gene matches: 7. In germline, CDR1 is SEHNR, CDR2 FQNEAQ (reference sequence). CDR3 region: CASSSQGGVNEKLFF. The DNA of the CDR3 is TGTGCCAGCAGCTCCCAAGGGGGCGTAAATGAAAAACTGTTTTTT. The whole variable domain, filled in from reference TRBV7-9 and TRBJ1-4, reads DTGVSQNPRHKITKRGQNVTFRCDPISEHNRLYWYRQTLGQGPEFLTYFQNEAQLEKSRLLSDRFSAERPKGSFSTLEIQRTEQGDSAMYLCASSSQGGVNEKLFFGSGTQLSVL.

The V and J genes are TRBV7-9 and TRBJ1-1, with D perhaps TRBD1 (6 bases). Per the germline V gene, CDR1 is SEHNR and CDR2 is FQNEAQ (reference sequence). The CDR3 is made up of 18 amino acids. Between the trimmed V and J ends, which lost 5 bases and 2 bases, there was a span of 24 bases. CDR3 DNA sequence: TGTGCCAGCAGCCGGGGGGCCGGTTTGTTGCGGGGTAACACTGAAGCTTTCTTT. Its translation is CASSRGAGLLRGNTEAFF.

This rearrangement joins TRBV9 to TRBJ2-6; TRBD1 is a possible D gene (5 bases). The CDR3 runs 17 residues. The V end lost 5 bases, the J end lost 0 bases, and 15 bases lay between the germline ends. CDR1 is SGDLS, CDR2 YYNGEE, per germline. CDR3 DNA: TGTGCCAGCAGTCGACACCCAGACAGCTCTGGGGCCAACGTCCTGACTTTC. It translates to CASSRHPDSSGANVLTF. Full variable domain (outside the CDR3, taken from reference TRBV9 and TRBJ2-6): DSGVTQTPKHLITATGQRVTLRCSPRSGDLSVYWYQQSLDQGLQFLIQYYNGEERAKGNILERFSAQQFPDLHSELNLSSLELGDSALYFCASSRHPDSSGANVLTFGAGSRLTVL.

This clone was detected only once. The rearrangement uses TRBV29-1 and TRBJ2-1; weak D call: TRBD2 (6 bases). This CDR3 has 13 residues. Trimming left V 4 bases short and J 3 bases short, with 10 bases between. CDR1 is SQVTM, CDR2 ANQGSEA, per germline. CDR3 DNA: TGCAGCGTTGTCTCTAGCGTCTACAATGAGCAGTTCTTC. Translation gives CSVVSSVYNEQFF.

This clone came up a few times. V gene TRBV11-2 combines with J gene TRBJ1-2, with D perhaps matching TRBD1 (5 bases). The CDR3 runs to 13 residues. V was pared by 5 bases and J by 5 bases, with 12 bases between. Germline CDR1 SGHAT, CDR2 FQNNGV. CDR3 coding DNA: TGTGCCAGCAGCCCCGCGGGGACTTATGGCTACACCTTC. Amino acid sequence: CASSPAGTYGYTF.

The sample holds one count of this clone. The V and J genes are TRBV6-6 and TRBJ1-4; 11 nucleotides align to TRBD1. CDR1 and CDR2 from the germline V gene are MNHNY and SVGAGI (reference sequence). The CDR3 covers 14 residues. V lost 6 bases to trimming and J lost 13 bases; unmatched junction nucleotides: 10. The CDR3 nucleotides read TGTGCCAGCAGCAGGACAGGGGGCGAGGAGGCACTGTTTTTT. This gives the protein CASSRTGGEEALFF.

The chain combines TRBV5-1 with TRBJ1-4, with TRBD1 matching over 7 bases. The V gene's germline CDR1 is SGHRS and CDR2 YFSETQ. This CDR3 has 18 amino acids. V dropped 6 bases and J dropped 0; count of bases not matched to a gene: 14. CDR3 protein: CASTKDRAGRATNEKLFF. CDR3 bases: TGCGCCAGCACCAAAGACAGGGCCGGCCGTGCAACTAATGAAAAACTGTTTTTT.

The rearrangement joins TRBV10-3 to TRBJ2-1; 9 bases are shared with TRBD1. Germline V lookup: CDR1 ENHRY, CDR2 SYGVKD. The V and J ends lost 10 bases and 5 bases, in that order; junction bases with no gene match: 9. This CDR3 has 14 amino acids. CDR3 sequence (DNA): TGTGCCACTAACCGACAGGGGGGGAACAATGAGCAGTTCTTC. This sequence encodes CATNRQGGNNEQFF.

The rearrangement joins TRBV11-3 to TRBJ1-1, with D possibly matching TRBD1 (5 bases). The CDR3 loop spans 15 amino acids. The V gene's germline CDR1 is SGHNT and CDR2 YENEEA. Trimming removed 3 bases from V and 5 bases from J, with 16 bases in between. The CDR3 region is CASSFSGRVGTEAFF. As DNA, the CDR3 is TGTGCCAGCAGCTTCAGTGGCAGGGTTGGGACTGAAGCTTTCTTT.

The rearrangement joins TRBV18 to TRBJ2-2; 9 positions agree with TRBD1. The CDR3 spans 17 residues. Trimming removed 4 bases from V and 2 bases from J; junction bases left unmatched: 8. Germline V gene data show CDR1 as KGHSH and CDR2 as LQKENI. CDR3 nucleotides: TGTGCCAGCTCACTTCGCCGACAGGGGGAAAACACCGGGGAGCTGTTTTTT. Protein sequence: CASSLRRQGENTGELFF. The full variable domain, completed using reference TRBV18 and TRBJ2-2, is NAGVMQNPRHLVRRRGQEARLRCSPMKGHSHVYWYRQLPEEGLKFMVYLQKENIIDESGMPKERFSAEFPKEGPSILRIQQVVRGDSAAYFCASSLRRQGENTGELFFGEGSRLTVL.

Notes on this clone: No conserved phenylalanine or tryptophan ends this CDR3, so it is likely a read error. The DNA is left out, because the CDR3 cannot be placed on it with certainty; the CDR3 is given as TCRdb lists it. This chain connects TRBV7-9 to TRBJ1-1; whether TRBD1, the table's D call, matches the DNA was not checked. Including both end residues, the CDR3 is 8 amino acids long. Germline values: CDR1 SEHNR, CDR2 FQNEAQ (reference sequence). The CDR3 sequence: CASTFMAL.

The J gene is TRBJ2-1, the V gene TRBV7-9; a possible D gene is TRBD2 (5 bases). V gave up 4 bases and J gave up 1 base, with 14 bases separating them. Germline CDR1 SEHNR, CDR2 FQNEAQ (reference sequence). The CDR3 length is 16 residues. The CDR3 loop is CASSYTSLRSYNEQFF. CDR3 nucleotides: TGTGCCAGCAGCTATACTAGTTTGAGGTCCTACAATGAGCAGTTCTTC.

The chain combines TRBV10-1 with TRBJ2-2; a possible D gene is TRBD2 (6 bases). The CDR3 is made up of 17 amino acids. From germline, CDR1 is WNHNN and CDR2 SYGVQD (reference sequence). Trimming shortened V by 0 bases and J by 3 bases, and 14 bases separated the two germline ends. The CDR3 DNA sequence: TGCGCCAGCAGTGAGTCGAAAAGGACTAAGGACACCGGGGAGCTGTTTTTT. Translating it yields CASSESKRTKDTGELFF.

The CDR3 spells CASSLSGVQPQHF. The CDR3 coding sequence is TGTGCCAGCAGCTTATCAGGGGTTCAGCCCCAGCATTTT. The V call is TRBV7-2, the J call TRBJ1-5, with a weak D call TRBD1 (6 bases). The CDR3 extends over 13 amino acids. V gave up 2 bases and J gave up 6 bases, with 8 bases separating them. The germline CDR1 and CDR2 sequences are SGHTA and FQGNSA.

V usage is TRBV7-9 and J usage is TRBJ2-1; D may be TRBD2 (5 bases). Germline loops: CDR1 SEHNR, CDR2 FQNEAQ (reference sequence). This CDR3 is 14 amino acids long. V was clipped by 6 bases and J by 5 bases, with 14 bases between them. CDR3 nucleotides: TGTGCCAGCAGATCAAGCGGACCCAACAATGAGCAGTTCTTC. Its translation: CASRSSGPNNEQFF.

CDR3 DNA: TGCGCCAGCAGCTTGGTGGGGGACAGGACTGAAAAACTGTTTTTT. Protein: CASSLVGDRTEKLFF. This chain uses TRBV5-1 with TRBJ1-4; 8 nucleotides line up with TRBD1. The CDR3 extends over 15 amino acids. After removal of 0 bases from V and 7 bases from J, the junction contained 5 bases not matched to a gene. CDR1 and CDR2 from the germline V gene are SGHRS and YFSETQ.

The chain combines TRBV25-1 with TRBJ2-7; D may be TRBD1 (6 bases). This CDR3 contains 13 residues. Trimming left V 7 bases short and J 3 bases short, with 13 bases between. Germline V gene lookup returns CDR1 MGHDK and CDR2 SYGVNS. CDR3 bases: TGTGCCAGCAATGAGCCGACAGGCTACGAGCAGTACTTC. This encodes CASNEPTGYEQYF.

CDR3 in amino acids: CASSASGASLAKNIQYF. CDR3 DNA: TGTGCCAGCAGTGCCAGCGGAGCCTCTCTAGCCAAAAACATTCAGTACTTC. The V gene is TRBV6-1, the J gene TRBJ2-4; weak D call: TRBD2 (5 bases). Germline V lookup: CDR1 MNHNS, CDR2 SASEGT. This CDR3 contains 17 residues. Deletions cut 4 bases from V and 0 bases from J, with 16 bases between.

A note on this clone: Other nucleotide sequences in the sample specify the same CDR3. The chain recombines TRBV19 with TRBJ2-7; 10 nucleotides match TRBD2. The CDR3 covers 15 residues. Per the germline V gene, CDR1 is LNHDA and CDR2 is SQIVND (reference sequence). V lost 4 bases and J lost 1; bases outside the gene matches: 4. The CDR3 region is CASSTSSGSSYEQYF. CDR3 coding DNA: TGTGCCAGTAGTACATCTAGCGGGAGTTCCTACGAGCAGTACTTC.

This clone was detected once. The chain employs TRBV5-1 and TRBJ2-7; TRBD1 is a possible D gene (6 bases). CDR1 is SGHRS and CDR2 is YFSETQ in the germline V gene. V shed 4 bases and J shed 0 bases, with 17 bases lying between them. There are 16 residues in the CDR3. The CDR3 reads CASSPTRGTSSYEQYF. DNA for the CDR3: TGCGCCAGCAGCCCCACTAGGGGGACGAGCTCCTACGAGCAGTACTTC.

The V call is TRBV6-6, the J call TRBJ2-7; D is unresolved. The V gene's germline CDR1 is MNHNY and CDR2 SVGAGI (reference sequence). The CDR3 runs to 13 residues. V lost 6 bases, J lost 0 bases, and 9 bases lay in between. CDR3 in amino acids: CASRLPSSYEQYF. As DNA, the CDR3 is TGTGCCAGCAGACTACCCAGCTCCTACGAGCAGTACTTC.

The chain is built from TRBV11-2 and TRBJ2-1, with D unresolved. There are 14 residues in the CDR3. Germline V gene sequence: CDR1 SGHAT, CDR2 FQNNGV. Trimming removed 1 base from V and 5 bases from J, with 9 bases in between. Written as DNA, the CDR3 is TGTGCCAGCAGCTTAGCGGTTGGTAACAATGAGCAGTTCTTC. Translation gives CASSLAVGNNEQFF.